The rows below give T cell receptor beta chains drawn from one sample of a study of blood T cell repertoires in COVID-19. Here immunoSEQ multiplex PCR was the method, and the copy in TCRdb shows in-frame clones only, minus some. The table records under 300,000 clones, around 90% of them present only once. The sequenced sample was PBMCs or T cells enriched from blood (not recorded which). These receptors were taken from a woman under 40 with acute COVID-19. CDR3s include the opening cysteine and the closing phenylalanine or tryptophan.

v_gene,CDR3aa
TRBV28,CASSSGGLAGKLSYEQYF
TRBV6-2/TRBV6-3,CASSPGGAWTEAFF
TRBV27,CASSPAGERNTGELFF
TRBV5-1,CASSFRLVGNEQFF
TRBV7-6,CASSLRTGAGNTIYF
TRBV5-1,CASSIGGQAVQETQYF
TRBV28,CASSLGQGGNQPQHF
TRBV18,CASSPGQGNYGYTF
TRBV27,CASSPAGRQETQYF
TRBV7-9,CASSNNQGAIGELFF
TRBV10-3,CATGLGFGDTQYF
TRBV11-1,CASSPSGGRVEQYF
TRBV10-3,CASRTSDLTDTQYF
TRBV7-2,CASSQGSNQPQHF
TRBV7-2,CASSLDRVGSPLHF
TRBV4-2,CASSQGGGSAYEQYF
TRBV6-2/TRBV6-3,CASSYSGTFPDNEQFF
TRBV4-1,CASRGTGHSGNTIYF
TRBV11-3,CASSRTERTEAFF
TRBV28,CASSRDRVLLEQYF
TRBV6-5,CASSPTGGKYGYTF
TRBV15,CATRPGTSGGSHLYNEQFF
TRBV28,CASSPWTGGGHEQFF